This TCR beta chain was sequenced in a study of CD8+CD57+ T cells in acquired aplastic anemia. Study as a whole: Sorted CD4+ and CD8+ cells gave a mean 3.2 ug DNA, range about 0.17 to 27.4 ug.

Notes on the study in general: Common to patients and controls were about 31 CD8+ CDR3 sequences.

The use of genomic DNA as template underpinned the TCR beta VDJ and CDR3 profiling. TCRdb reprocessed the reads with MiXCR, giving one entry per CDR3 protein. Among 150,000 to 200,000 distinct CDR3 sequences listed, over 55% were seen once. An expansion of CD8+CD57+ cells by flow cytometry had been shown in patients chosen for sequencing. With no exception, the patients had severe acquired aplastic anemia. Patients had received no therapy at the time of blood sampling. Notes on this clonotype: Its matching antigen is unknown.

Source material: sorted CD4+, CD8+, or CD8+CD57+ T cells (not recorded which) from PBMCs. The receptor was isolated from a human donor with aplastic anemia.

The CDR3 spells CAISDGTGRAYEQYF. CDR3 DNA: TGTGCCATCAGTGATGGGACAGGACGAGCCTACGAGCAGTACTTC. The V and J genes are TRBV10-3 and TRBJ2-7, with 8 bases lining up with TRBD1. The CDR3 has 15 amino acids. CDR1 is ENHRY and CDR2 is SYGVKD in the germline V gene. V lost 3 bases to trimming and J lost 2 bases; unmatched junction nucleotides: 6.